The T cell receptor (beta chain) under discussion was sequenced for a study of OX40 agonist ivuxolimab in advanced cancers. Study context: Patients' therapy was ivuxolimab, an antibody that acts as an agonist of OX40 (CD134).

The data were produced by immunoSEQ multiplex PCR, yet TCRdb's version contains in-frame clones alone and is incomplete. The sample yields more than 45,000 clones, 75% to 80% seen once. Trimming took off 2 bases at V and 9 bases at J, with 11 bases between the two ends. CDR1 and CDR2 from the germline V gene are MNHNS and SASEGT. This CDR3 comprises 13 residues. The gene calls are TRBV6-1 and TRBJ2-1; D is unclear. The sample consisted of CD4+ or CD8+ T cells sorted from blood, taken in a trial of the OX40 agonist ivuxolimab. This TCR was recovered from an adult with an advanced solid tumor such as melanoma, head and neck, liver or kidney cancer. Here the CDR3 DNA reads TGTGCCAGCAGTGAAAGTCTGGGTAGTGAGCAGTTCTTC. The encoded protein is CASSESLGSEQFF.